This T cell receptor beta chain was identified during a study of HIV-infected patients and healthy controls. Broader study findings: MAIT alpha-chain CDR3s were frequent in healthy controls, depleted in HIV+. HIV-associated CDR3 frequencies dropped significantly during therapy; CMV-associated ones, mostly rising, changed nonsignificantly. Healthy control repertoires had roughly threefold more distinct CDR3s than untreated HIV+ repertoires, and higher Shannon diversity.

The V segment lost 1 base and the J segment 2 bases; nucleotides outside the gene matches: 0. The germline gives CDR1 MGHRA, CDR2 YSYEKL. The CDR3 totals 15 residues. All unsorted peripheral T cells were captured because whole blood was used without fractionation. About 500 ng RNA was reverse transcribed with alpha and beta constant-region primers. Each of the alpha and beta chains got its own library through chain-specific third strand synthesis with indices. All rearrangements within a chain used one primer pair; cDNA molecules carried barcodes. TCRdb fed the 5' RACE reads into MiXCR, producing one record per CDR3 protein. The sample contains under 20,000 distinct CDR3 sequences, roughly 9.1% of which appear only once. This clonotype was detected ten times or more. What it recognizes is unknown.

The V call is TRBV4-1, the J call TRBJ2-7; TRBD2 agrees at 12 bases. What was sequenced was blood. The TCR originated in an adult in good health. CDR3 protein: CASSQGTSGTYEQYF. Here the CDR3 DNA reads TGCGCCAGCAGCCAAGGGACTAGCGGGACCTACGAGCAGTACTTC.